This T cell receptor beta chain was observed in a study of blood T cell repertoires in COVID-19. Study-wide background: Whether acute or convalescent, the COVID-19 samples came from the United States, Italy and Spain. The cDNA or gDNA used as material had been derived from T cells, B-cell-depleted T cells, or PBMCs.

Seattle's cohort entered during active infection and was followed longitudinally. Only one count was recorded for this clone. CDR1 is SGHTA, CDR2 FQGTGA, per germline. V dropped 5 bases and J dropped 5 bases, with 15 bases sitting between them. The CDR3 loop spans 14 amino acids. In the source study's methods: For nucleated cells, counts were estimated from reference gene primer amplification. Repertoires were generated with immunoSEQ multiplex PCR, while TCRdb's copy carries only in-frame clones and drops some. V, J and clone size were drawn from that table, and D and trimming were deduced from the DNA. This sample carries about 250,000 clones, about 80% of them seen once, and the ten largest clones take 15% to 19%.

The sequenced sample consisted of peripheral blood. This TCR was sampled from a person aged 70 to 80 with COVID-19, enrolled during active disease. The chain combines TRBV7-3 with TRBJ1-1; weak D call: TRBD1 (5 bases). In DNA, the CDR3 is TGTGCCAGCAGCCCCCAGGGATCTAGGACTGAAGCTTTCTTT. Its translation is CASSPQGSRTEAFF.